Presented here are 10 T cell receptor beta chains from one specimen sequenced in a study of shared clonotypes between healthy human individuals. Using immunoSEQ multiplex PCR, the repertoire was profiled, and TCRdb retains in-frame clones only, with some absent. The sample carries about 2.2 million clones, roughly 93% recorded once. In the naive CD8 group, cells lacked CD45RO and were positively selected for CCR7, so terminally differentiated effector memory CD45RA+ cells were left out. The sequencing sample was made of naive CD8+ T cells from PBMCs. The receptors stem from a man aged 18 to 29 in good health. Some clones in this sample may be carry-over from other donors' samples.

The sample holds one count of this clone. V usage is TRBV7-9 and J usage is TRBJ1-2; no clear D. CDR3 length: 15 residues. CDR1 and CDR2 (germline): SEHNR, FQNEAQ (reference sequence). The V end lost 1 base, the J end lost 3 bases, and 12 bases lay between the germline ends. As DNA, the CDR3 is TGTGCCAGCAGCTTAGTAGGCGCCACCCACTATGGCTACACCTTC. This codes for CASSLVGATHYGYTF.

This chain uses TRBV4-1 with TRBJ2-1; TRBD2 aligns across 9 bases. CDR3 length: 16 residues. Germline V gene data show CDR1 as MGHRA and CDR2 as YSYEKL. The V gene end was trimmed by 4 bases and the J gene end by 2 bases; junction bases not matched to a gene: 6. Here the CDR3 DNA reads TGCGCCAGCAGCCCGACTAGCGGAGCGACCTACAATGAGCAGTTCTTC. It translates to CASSPTSGATYNEQFF.

With respect to this clone: The identical CDR3 is also encoded by other nucleotide sequences in the sample. The gene calls are TRBV7-9 and TRBJ2-7, with no clear D. Germline V lookup: CDR1 SEHNR, CDR2 FQNEAQ (reference sequence). Trimming took 1 base from V and 2 from J, leaving 9 bases between them. The CDR3 has 14 amino acids. The CDR3 here is CASSLVGTTYEQYF. CDR3 sequence (DNA): TGTGCCAGCAGCTTAGTAGGAACCACCTACGAGCAGTACTTC.

The V and J genes are TRBV10-1 and TRBJ1-1, with D perhaps TRBD1 (5 bases). Germline V gene data show CDR1 as WNHNN and CDR2 as SYGVQD (reference sequence). V was cut by 5 bases and J by 5 bases, with 6 bases left in between. This CDR3 contains 11 residues. The DNA for the CDR3 is TGCGCCAGCAGTAGGGGAACTGAAGCTTTCTTT. Encoded protein: CASSRGTEAFF.

This rearrangement joins TRBV25-1 to TRBJ2-7, with D possibly being TRBD1 (6 bases). Germline CDR1 reads MGHDK; CDR2 reads SYGVNS. Trimming shortened V by 6 bases and J by 3 bases, and 12 bases separated the two germline ends. The CDR3 spans 13 residues. CDR3 amino acids: CASSQTGLYEQYF. The CDR3 DNA follows: TGTGCCAGCAGCCAGACAGGTCTCTACGAGCAGTACTTC.

The chain links TRBV7-2 to TRBJ2-5; perhaps D is TRBD1 or TRBD2 (5 bases each). The CDR3 extends over 15 amino acids. V was shortened by 4 bases and J by 4 bases, with 16 bases between the two germline ends. The germline V gene has CDR1 SGHTA and CDR2 FQGNSA. This CDR3 reads CASSSSATGGETQYF. CDR3 bases: TGTGCCAGCAGCTCCTCTGCAACAGGAGGAGAGACCCAGTACTTC.

As regards this clone: Additional DNA sequences in this sample encode the identical CDR3. This chain connects TRBV9 to TRBJ2-1; 7 bases fit TRBD2. Per the germline V gene, CDR1 is SGDLS and CDR2 is YYNGEE. The CDR3 has 15 residues. J lost 3 bases, V lost 0 bases, and 3 bases had no gene match. The CDR3 here is CASSVGLADYNEQFF. CDR3 coding DNA: TGTGCCAGCAGCGTAGGTCTAGCGGACTACAATGAGCAGTTCTTC.

The rearrangement uses TRBV10-2 and TRBJ2-4; 8 bases agree with TRBD1. Germline V gene sequence: CDR1 WSHSY, CDR2 SAAADI. Losses at the gene ends were 0 bases for V and 0 bases for J; bases not matched to a gene: 16. CDR3 size: 21 residues. CDR3 coding DNA: TGCGCCAGCAGTGAGTCAAAGGGGGCAGGGGGCCTGCGGGGAGCCAAAAACATTCAGTACTTC. Translated, it gives CASSESKGAGGLRGAKNIQYF.

The rearrangement uses TRBV23-1 and TRBJ2-6, with a tentative D call TRBD1 (6 bases). TRBV23-1 is classed as an ORF, of uncertain function. V was cut by 8 bases and J by 2 bases, with 22 bases left in between. The CDR3 contains 18 residues. CDR3 sequence (DNA): TGCGCCAGCTCTTCCGGGACACGCAAATTCACTGGGGCCAACGTCCTGACTTTC. Its translation is CASSSGTRKFTGANVLTF.

The rearrangement links TRBV7-9 to TRBJ2-1; TRBD2 aligns across 15 bases. J was trimmed by 8 bases and V by 5 bases; bases with no gene match: 7. CDR1 is SEHNR, CDR2 FQNEAQ, per germline (reference sequence). The CDR3 runs to 16 residues. In DNA, the CDR3 is TGTGCCAGCAGCGCCAGGACTAGCGGGAGGGCCGATGAGCAGTTCTTC. Encoded protein: CASSARTSGRADEQFF.